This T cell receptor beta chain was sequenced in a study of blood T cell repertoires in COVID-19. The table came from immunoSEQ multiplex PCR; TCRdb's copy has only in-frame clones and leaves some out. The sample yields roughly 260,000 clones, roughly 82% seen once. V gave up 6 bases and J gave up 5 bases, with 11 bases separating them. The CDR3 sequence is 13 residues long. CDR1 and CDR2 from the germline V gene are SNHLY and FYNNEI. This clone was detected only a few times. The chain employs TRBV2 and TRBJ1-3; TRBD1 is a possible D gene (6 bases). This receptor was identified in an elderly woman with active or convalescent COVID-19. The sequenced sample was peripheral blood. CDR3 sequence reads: CASSGTPRNTIYF. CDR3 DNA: TGTGCCAGCAGCGGGACACCCCGAAACACCATATATTTT.